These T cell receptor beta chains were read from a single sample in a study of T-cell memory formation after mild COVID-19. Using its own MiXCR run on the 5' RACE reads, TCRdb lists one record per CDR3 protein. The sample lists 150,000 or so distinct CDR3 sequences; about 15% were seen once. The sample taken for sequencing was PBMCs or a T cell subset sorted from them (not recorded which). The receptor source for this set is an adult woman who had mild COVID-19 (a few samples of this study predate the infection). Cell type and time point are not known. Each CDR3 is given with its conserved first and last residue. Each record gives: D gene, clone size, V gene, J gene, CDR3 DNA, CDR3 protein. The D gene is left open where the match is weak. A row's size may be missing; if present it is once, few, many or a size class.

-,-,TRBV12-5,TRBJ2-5,TGTGCTAGTGGTTTGGTACCCCGGACAGCCCAAGAGACCCAGTACTTC,CASGLVPRTAQETQYF
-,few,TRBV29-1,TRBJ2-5,TGCAGCGACTCAAGGGGATACCAAGAGACCCAGTACTTC,CSDSRGYQETQYF
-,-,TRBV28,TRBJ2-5,TGTGCCAGCAAGGGCGCCAGTAGGGAGACCCAGTACTTC,CASKGASRETQYF
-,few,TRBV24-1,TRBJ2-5,TGTGCCACCCAACCGGGGGCCGGAGAGACCCAGTACTTC,CATQPGAGETQYF
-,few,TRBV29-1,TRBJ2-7,TGCAGCGTTGGGCCCCTTCCGGACTACGAGCAGTACTTC,CSVGPLPDYEQYF
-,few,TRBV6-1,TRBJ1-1,TGTGCCAGCAGTGAAGGATTTGGGGGGACCACTGAAGCTTTCTTT,CASSEGFGGTTEAFF
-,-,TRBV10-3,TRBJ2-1,TGTGCCATCAGTGTCCTAGGAAAAGGGAATGAGCAGTTCTTC,CAISVLGKGNEQFF
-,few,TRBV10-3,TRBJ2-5,TGTGCCATCAGTGAGTCGACTCTAAGAGATTTACGGGAGACCCAGTACTTC,CAISESTLRDLRETQYF
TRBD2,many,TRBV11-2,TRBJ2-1,TGTGCCAGCAGCTTAGATCCCCCGACTAGCGGACCTTACAATGAGCAGTTCTTC,CASSLDPPTSGPYNEQFF
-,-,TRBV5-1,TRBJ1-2,TGCGCCAGCAGCTTGGGACAGGCCTTGGGCTACACCTTC,CASSLGQALGYTF
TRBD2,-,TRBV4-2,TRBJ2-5,TGTGCCAGCAGCCAAGATCCCGGGACTAGCAGGGAGACCCAGTACTTC,CASSQDPGTSRETQYF
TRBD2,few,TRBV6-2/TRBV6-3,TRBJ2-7,TGTGCCAGCAGTTACATCAGCGGGAGGGCACTCTACGAGCAGTACTTC,CASSYISGRALYEQYF
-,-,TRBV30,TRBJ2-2,TGTGCCTGGAGAACAGATTTCACCGGGGAGCTGTTTTTT,CAWRTDFTGELFF
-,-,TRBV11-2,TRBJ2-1,TGTGCCAGCAGCTTAGATTCCGTCAATGAGCAGTTCTTC,CASSLDSVNEQFF
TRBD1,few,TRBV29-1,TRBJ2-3,TGCAGCGTGCTTGTCGTTCCGGGACAGGCGGATTTT,CSVLVVPGQADF
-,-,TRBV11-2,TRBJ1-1,TGTGCCAGCAGCTCCTTCGGGGATATGAACACTGAAGCTTTCTTT,CASSSFGDMNTEAFF
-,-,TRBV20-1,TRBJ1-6,TGCAGTGCTAGGGGCAGGGGTAGTTCACCCCTCCACTTT,CSARGRGSSPLHF
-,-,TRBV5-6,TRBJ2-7,TGTGCCAGCAGCTTGTCCGGGGGTGGGTACGAGCAGTACTTC,CASSLSGGGYEQYF
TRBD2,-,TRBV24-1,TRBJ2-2,TGTGCCACCAGTGACCGGGATAGCGGGAGAGCTACCGGGGAGCTGTTTTTT,CATSDRDSGRATGELFF
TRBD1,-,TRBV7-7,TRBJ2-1,TGTGCTAGCAGCTTAAGGTTTGGCCAGGGGGCCTTTGAGCAGTTCTTC,CASSLRFGQGAFEQFF
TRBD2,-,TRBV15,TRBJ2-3,TGTGCCACCAGCAGAGGGGGGGGGTCCACAGATACGCAGTATTTT,CATSRGGGSTDTQYF
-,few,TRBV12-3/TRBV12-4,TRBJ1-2,TGTGCCAGCAGCCAGCTCCGCCGGGGCTACACCTTC,CASSQLRRGYTF
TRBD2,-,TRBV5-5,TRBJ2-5,TGTGCCAGCAGCTATACACCCGGACTAGCGGGAGAGACCCAGTACTTC,CASSYTPGLAGETQYF
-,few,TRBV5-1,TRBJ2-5,TGCGCCAGCAGCAGCGGACAGTTTAGGGAAGAGACCCAGTACTTC,CASSSGQFREETQYF
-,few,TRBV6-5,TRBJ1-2,TGTGCCAGCAGTTATGGTGCAGGCTTCTATGGCTACACCTTC,CASSYGAGFYGYTF
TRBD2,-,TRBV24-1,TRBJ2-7,TGTGCCACCAGTGATGACGATCTAGCGGGAGACCCCCCCGAGCAGTACTTC,CATSDDDLAGDPPEQYF
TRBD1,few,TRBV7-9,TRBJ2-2,TGTGCCAGCAGCCCGACAGGGTTTGCGAGCACCGGGGAGCTGTTTTTT,CASSPTGFASTGELFF
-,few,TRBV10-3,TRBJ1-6,TGTGCCATCAGCGACCTTAGTAGGGATAATTCACCCCTCCACTTT,CAISDLSRDNSPLHF
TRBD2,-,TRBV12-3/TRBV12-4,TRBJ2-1,TGTGCCAGCAGTTTAAGCGGGAGCTACAATGAGCAGTTCTTC,CASSLSGSYNEQFF
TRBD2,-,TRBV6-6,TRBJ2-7,TGTGCCAGCACCCCGGGACTAGCGTCTCCCTACGAGCAGTACTTC,CASTPGLASPYEQYF
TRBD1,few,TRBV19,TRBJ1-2,TGTGCCAGTAGTTTCGGACAGGCGGGCTATGGCTACACCTTC,CASSFGQAGYGYTF
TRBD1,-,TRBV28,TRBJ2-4,TGTGCCAGCAGCTCGAGACAGGGGAGAATAGGCATTCAGTACTTC,CASSSRQGRIGIQYF
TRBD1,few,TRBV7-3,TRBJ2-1,TGTGCCAGCAGCCCCGGGACAGGGTCGGCTGAGCAGTTCTTC,CASSPGTGSAEQFF
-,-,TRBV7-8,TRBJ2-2,TGTGCCAGCAGCTTAGAAGTCAGGGTATTCGACGGGGAGCTGTTTTTT,CASSLEVRVFDGELFF
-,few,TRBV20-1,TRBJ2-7,TGCAGTGCGTCCCCCGGGGCCGGAGGAACCTACGAGCAGTACTTC,CSASPGAGGTYEQYF
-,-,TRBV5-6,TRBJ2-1,TGTGCCAGCAGCCGTTTGACGGGGTACAATGAGCAGTTCTTC,CASSRLTGYNEQFF
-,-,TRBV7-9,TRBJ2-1,TGTGCCAGCAGCTTGTATGGAGGGGACAATGAGCAGTTCTTC,CASSLYGGDNEQFF
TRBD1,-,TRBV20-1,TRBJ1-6,TGCAGTGCTAGTCAGGGGACAGCGAGGCCTAGGAAGAATTCACCCCTCCACTTT,CSASQGTARPRKNSPLHF
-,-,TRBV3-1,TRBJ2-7,TGTGCCAGCAGCCAAGTGTCCGAGCAGTACTTC,CASSQVSEQYF
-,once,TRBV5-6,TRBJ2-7,TGTGCCAGCAGTTATATCCCAGGGTACGAGCAGTACTTC,CASSYIPGYEQYF
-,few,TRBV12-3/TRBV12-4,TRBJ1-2,TGTGCCAGCAGTTTATCTAATGAGGGGATAGGTGGCTACACCTTC,CASSLSNEGIGGYTF
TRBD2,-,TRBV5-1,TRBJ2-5,TGCGCCAGCAGCTTGTTTTCTACCTCTCAAAGGACTAGCGGGGGGTTTTTATCCCAAGAGACCCAGTACTTC,CASSLFSTSQRTSGGFLSQETQYF
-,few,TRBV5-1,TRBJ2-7,TGCGCCAGCAGCTCATATGGGCTGGGGAAGGGCGACTACTACGAGCAGTACTTC,CASSSYGLGKGDYYEQYF
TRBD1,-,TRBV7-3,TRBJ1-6,TGTGCCAGCAGCTTCGGACAGGCCTCGTCGCCCCTCCACTTT,CASSFGQASSPLHF
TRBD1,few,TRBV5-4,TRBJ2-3,TGTGCCAGCAGCTTGGGACAGGGTGGGGATACGCAGTATTTT,CASSLGQGGDTQYF
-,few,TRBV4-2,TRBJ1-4,TGTGCCAGCAGCCTCGCCATCCAGGGAACTAATGAAAAACTGTTTTTT,CASSLAIQGTNEKLFF
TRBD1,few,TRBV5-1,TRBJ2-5,TGCGCCAGCAGCTCGGGACAGGGGAAGGAGACCCAGTACTTC,CASSSGQGKETQYF
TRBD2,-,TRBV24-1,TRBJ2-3,TGTGCCACCAGTGGAACTAGCGGGAGATCAGATACGCAGTATTTT,CATSGTSGRSDTQYF
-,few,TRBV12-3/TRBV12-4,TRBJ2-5,TGTGCCAGCAGTTTCACTACGGGAGAGACCCAGTACTTC,CASSFTTGETQYF
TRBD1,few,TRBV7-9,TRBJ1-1,TGTGCCAGCAGCCGAGGGGGCCCCGTAGAAGCTTTCTTT,CASSRGGPVEAFF
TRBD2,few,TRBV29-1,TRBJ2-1,TGCAGCGTTCAATCTAGCGGGGGGGTTCTTAACAATGAGCAGTTCTTC,CSVQSSGGVLNNEQFF
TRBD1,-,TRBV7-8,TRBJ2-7,TGTGCCAGCAGCTTAGGGGACAGCACATTCTACGAGCAGTACTTC,CASSLGDSTFYEQYF
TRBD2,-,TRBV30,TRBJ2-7,TGTGCCTGGAGTGTAATAGGAGGACTAGCGGGACACTACGAGCAGTACTTC,CAWSVIGGLAGHYEQYF
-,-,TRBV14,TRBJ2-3,TGTGCCAGCAGCCAAGTGTCCAGGAGCACAGATACGCAGTATTTT,CASSQVSRSTDTQYF
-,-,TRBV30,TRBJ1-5,TGTGCCAGTTCGGTTACGGACCTCAATCAGCCCCAGCATTTT,CASSVTDLNQPQHF
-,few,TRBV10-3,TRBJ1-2,TGTGCCATCAGAGAGGGGCCGAGAACTGGCTACACCTTC,CAIREGPRTGYTF
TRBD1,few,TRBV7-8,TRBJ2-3,TGTGCCAGCAGCTTAGTGGGGGACAGGGGGATGGATACGCAGTATTTT,CASSLVGDRGMDTQYF